Presented here are 12 T cell receptor beta chains from one specimen sequenced in a study of cytotoxic CD8 clonotypes in ibrutinib-treated CLL. The method was immunoSEQ multiplex PCR; TCRdb's version includes in-frame clones alone and lacks a portion of them. The sample contains more than 25,000 clones, roughly 69% of which appear only once. The sequencing here drew on PBMCs, taken after 24 months of ibrutinib treatment. The receptor source for this set is a human donor with chronic lymphocytic leukemia.

The chain has TRBV13 and TRBJ1-6, with TRBD1 matching 7 bases. Trimming cost V 0 bases and J 6 bases; bases outside gene matches: 5. CDR3 size: 16 residues. Germline CDR1 PRHDT, CDR2 FYEKMQ (reference sequence). In DNA, the CDR3 is TGTGCCAGCAGCTTAGGGACAGGGAGATCTAATTCACCCCTCCACTTT. It yields the protein CASSLGTGRSNSPLHF.

The chain joins TRBV9 to TRBJ2-5; TRBD1 agrees at 7 bases. The CDR3 runs to 15 residues. V gave up 0 bases and J gave up 5 bases; unmatched junction bases: 7. Germline CDR1 and CDR2: SGDLS and YYNGEE. CDR3 amino acids: CASSVGDSLRETQYF. The CDR3 DNA reads TGTGCCAGCAGCGTAGGGGACAGTCTTCGGGAGACCCAGTACTTC.

CDR3 coding DNA: TGTGCCTGGAGTGTGCAGGGGGCACTTGGCTACACCTTC. Encoded protein: CAWSVQGALGYTF. The rearrangement uses TRBV30 and TRBJ1-2; TRBD1 agrees at 8 bases. V trimming: 0 bases; J trimming: 7 bases; junction bases outside the gene matches: 4. CDR1 and CDR2 (germline): GTSNPN, SVGIG (reference sequence). There are 13 residues in the CDR3.

The gene calls are TRBV2 and TRBJ1-3; D ambiguous. Trimming stripped 4 bases from V and 0 bases from J, with 7 bases between. This CDR3 is built from 14 residues. Germline lookup yields CDR1 SNHLY and CDR2 FYNNEI. The CDR3 region is CASSAVVSGNTIYF. CDR3 nucleotides: TGTGCCAGCAGTGCGGTGGTCTCTGGAAACACCATATATTTT.

The rearrangement links TRBV9 to TRBJ1-1; D is undetermined. This CDR3 is 13 amino acids long. V lost 4 bases and J lost 1, with 8 bases in between. Germline assignment: CDR1 SGDLS and CDR2 YYNGEE. CDR3 bases: TGTGCCAGCAGCACGGGGAGGAACACTGAAGCTTTCTTT. This sequence encodes CASSTGRNTEAFF.

The rearrangement joins TRBV28 to TRBJ2-7; D remains unclear. Germline CDR1 MDHEN, CDR2 SYDVKM. The ends were cut back, 6 bases at V and 3 bases at J, with 3 bases in the middle. This CDR3 is 10 amino acids long. The CDR3 DNA is TGTGCCAGCAGACGCTACGAGCAGTACTTC. It specifies CASRRYEQYF.

The chain joins TRBV7-8 to TRBJ2-1; D gene uncertain. V lost 3 bases to trimming and J lost 9 bases, with 12 bases between them. Germline values: CDR1 SGHVS, CDR2 FQNEAQ. The CDR3 runs to 13 residues. The CDR3, as DNA: TGTGCCAGCAGCTTTTTCCAAGTATCTGAGCAGTTCTTC. Amino acids: CASSFFQVSEQFF.

The CDR3 spells CSVDLGKSSGHGYTF. Here the CDR3 DNA reads TGCAGCGTTGATCTCGGCAAATCAAGCGGTCATGGCTACACCTTC. This chain joins TRBV29-1 and TRBJ1-2; the D is unclear. Germline CDR1 is SQVTM and CDR2 is ANQGSEA. The CDR3 totals 15 residues. Trimming cost V 3 bases and J 6 bases, with 20 bases left between them.

By sample share, this clone is large. The V gene is TRBV5-1, the J gene TRBJ1-1; D possibly corresponds to TRBD1 (5 bases). V was cut by 5 bases and J by 0 bases, with 14 bases left in between. Germline CDR1 is SGHRS and CDR2 is YFSETQ. This CDR3 has 15 amino acids. The CDR3 sequence is CASRAGSYMNTEAFF. CDR3 nucleotide sequence: TGCGCCAGCAGGGCAGGGTCCTATATGAACACTGAAGCTTTCTTT.

The sample holds a few counts of this clone. The chain uses TRBV28 and TRBJ1-2; D uncertain. The V end lost 7 bases, the J end lost 1 base, and 13 bases lay between the germline ends. Germline V gene data show CDR1 as MDHEN and CDR2 as SYDVKM. This CDR3 spans 14 amino acids. In DNA, the CDR3 is TGTGCCAGCACCTCACATGGGAGTAACTATGGCTACACCTTC. This sequence encodes CASTSHGSNYGYTF.

The chain has TRBV11-2 and TRBJ1-4; a possible D gene is TRBD1 (6 bases). The V end was cut by 5 bases, the J end by 7 bases, with 11 bases between. The CDR3 is 13 residues long. Germline V gene data show CDR1 as SGHAT and CDR2 as FQNNGV. CDR3 sequence (DNA): TGTGCCAGCAGCCGTCGGGACACTGAAAAACTGTTTTTT. Translated: CASSRRDTEKLFF. The full variable domain, rest sourced from reference TRBV11-2 and TRBJ1-4, is EAGVAQSPRYKIIEKRQSVAFWCNPISGHATLYWYQQILGQGPKLLIQFQNNGVVDDSQLPKDRFSAERLKGVDSTLKIQPAKLEDSAVYLCASSRRDTEKLFFGSGTQLSVL.

V is TRBV29-1 and J is TRBJ1-1; 8 bases match TRBD1. CDR1 SQVTM and CDR2 ANQGSEA come from the germline V gene. V shed 2 bases and J 11 bases; nucleotides not matched to a gene: 13. The CDR3 runs to 14 residues. The CDR3 reads CSVEKGGQGGTAFF. CDR3 in DNA: TGCAGCGTTGAAAAAGGAGGACAGGGTGGTACGGCTTTCTTT.